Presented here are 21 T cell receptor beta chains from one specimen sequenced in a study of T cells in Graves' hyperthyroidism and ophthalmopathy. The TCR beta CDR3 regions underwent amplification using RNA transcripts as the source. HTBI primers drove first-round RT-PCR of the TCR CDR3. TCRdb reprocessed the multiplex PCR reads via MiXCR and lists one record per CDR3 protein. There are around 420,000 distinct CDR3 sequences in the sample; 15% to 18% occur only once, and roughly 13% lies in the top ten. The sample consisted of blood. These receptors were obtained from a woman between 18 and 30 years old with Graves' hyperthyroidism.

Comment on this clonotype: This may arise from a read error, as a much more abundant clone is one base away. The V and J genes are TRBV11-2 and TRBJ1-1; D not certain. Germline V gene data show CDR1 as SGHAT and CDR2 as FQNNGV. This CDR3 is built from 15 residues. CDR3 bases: TGTGCCAGCAGCTTAGACGCAGGAATGAACACTGAAGTTTTCTTT. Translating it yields CASSLDAGMNTEVFF.

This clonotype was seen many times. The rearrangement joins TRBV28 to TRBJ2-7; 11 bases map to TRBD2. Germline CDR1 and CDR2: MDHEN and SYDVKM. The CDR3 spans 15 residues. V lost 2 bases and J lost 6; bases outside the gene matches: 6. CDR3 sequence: CASSLRSSGRSEQYF. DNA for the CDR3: TGTGCCAGCAGTTTAAGGTCTAGCGGGAGGAGCGAGCAGTACTTC.

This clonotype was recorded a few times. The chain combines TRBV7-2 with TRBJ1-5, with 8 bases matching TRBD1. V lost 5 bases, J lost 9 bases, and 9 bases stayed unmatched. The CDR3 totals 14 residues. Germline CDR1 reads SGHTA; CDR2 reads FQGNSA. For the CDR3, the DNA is TGTGCCAGCAGCATGGGACAGGTTTATTCGCCCCAGCATTTT. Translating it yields CASSMGQVYSPQHF.

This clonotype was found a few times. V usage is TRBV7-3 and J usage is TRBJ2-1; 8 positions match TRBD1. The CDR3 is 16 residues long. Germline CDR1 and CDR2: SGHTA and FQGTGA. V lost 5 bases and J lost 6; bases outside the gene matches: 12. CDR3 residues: CASSHRETGALNEQFF. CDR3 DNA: TGTGCCAGCAGCCACAGGGAGACAGGGGCTCTCAATGAGCAGTTCTTC.

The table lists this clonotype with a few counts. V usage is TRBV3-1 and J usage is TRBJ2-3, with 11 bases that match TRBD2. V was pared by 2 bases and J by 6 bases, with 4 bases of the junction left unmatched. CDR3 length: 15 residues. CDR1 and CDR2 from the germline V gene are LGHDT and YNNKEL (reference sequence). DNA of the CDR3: TGTGCCAGCAGCCAAAGGGCTAGCGGGAGGGATACGCAGTATTTT. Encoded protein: CASSQRASGRDTQYF.

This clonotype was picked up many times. CDR3 region: CATSDFSLAGNNEQFF. In DNA form, the CDR3 reads TGTGCCACCAGTGATTTTAGCCTAGCGGGGAACAATGAGCAGTTCTTC. The chain combines TRBV24-1 with TRBJ2-1; the match to TRBD2 covers 9 bases. J was trimmed by 5 bases and V by 1 base; bases with no gene match: 5. From germline, CDR1 is KGHDR and CDR2 SFDVKD. The CDR3 totals 16 residues.

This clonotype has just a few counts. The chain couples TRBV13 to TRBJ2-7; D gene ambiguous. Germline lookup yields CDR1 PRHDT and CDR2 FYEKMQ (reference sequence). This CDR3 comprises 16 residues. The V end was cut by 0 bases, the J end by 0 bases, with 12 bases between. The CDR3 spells CASSLGGRPISYEQYF. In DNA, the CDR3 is TGTGCCAGCAGCTTAGGGGGTAGACCGATCTCCTACGAGCAGTACTTC.

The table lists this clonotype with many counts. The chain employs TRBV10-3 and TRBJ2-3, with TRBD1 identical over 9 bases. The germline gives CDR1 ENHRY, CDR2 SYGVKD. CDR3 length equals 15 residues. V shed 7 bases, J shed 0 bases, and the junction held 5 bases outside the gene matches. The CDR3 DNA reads TGTGCCATCAAGGAGGACAGGGGTAGCACAGATACGCAGTATTTT. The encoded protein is CAIKEDRGSTDTQYF.

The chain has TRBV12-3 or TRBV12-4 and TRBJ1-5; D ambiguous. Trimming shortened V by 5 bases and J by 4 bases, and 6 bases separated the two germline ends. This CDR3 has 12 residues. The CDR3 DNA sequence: TGTGCCAGCAGTAGAGATAATCAGCCCCAGCATTTT. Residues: CASSRDNQPQHF.

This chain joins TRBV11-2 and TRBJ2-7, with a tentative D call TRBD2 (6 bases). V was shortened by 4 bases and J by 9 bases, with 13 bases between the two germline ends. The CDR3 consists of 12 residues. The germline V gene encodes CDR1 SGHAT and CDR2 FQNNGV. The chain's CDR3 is CASSSWTTGQYF. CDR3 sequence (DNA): TGTGCCAGCAGCTCCTGGACTACCGGGCAGTACTTC. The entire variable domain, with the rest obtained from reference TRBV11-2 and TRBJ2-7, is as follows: EAGVAQSPRYKIIEKRQSVAFWCNPISGHATLYWYQQILGQGPKLLIQFQNNGVVDDSQLPKDRFSAERLKGVDSTLKIQPAKLEDSAVYLCASSSWTTGQYFGPGTRLTVT.

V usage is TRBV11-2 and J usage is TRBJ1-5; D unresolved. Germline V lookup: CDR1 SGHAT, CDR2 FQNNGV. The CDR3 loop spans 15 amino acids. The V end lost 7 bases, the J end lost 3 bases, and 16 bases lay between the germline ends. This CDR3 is CASISPATPNQPQHF. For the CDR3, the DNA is TGTGCCAGCATTTCACCGGCTACACCCAATCAGCCCCAGCATTTT.

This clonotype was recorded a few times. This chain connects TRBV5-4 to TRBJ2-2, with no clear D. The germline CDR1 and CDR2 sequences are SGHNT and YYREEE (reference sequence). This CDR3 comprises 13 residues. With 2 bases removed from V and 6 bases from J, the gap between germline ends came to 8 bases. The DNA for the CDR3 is TGTGCCAGCAGCTTCGAGTTCGCCGGGGAGCTGTTTTTT. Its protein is CASSFEFAGELFF.

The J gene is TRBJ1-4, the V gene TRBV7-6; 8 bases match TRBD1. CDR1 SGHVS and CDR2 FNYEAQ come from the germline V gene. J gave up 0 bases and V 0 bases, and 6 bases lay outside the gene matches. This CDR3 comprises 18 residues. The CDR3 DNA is TGTGCCAGCAGCTTAGCCTATGGACAGGGTGCAACTAATGAAAAACTGTTTTTT. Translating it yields CASSLAYGQGATNEKLFF.

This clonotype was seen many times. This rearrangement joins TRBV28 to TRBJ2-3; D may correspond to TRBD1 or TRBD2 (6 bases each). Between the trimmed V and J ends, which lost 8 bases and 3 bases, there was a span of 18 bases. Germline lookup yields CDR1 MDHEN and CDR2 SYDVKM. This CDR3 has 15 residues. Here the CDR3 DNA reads TGTGCCAGCTCCAATCCGGGGGCAGCGACAGATACGCAGTATTTT. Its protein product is CASSNPGAATDTQYF.

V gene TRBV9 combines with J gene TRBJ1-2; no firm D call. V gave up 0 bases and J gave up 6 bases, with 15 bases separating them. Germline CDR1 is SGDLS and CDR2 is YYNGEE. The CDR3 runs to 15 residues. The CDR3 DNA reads TGTGCCAGCAGCGTAGACGAGGGCTTTGGGGATGGCTACACCTTC. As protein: CASSVDEGFGDGYTF.

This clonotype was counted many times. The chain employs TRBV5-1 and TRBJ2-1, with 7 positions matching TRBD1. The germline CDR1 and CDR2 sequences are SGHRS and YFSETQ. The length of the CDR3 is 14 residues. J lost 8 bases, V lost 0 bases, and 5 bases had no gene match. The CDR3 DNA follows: TGCGCCAGCAGCTTGGACAGGGGCAGCGATGAGCAGTTCTTC. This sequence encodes CASSLDRGSDEQFF.

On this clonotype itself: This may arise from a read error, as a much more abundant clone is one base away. CDR3 protein: CASSRTSGGTIDTQYF. CDR3 bases: TGTGCCAGCAGCCGTACTAGCGGGGGAACCATAGATACGCAGTATTTT. V usage is TRBV3-1 and J usage is TRBJ2-3; 11 bases match TRBD2. This CDR3 comprises 16 residues. The germline CDR1 and CDR2 sequences are LGHDT and YNNKEL (reference sequence). With V trimmed by 4 bases and J by 5 bases, 8 bases remained unmatched.

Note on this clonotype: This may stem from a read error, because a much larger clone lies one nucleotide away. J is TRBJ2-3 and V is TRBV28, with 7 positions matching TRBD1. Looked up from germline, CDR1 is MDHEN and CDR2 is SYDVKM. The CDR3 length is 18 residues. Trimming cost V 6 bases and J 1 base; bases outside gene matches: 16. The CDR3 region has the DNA TGTGCCAGCAGAGAAACCAAGGACAGGCTGATTGGCACAGATACGCAGTATTTT. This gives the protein CASRETKDRLIGTDTQYF.

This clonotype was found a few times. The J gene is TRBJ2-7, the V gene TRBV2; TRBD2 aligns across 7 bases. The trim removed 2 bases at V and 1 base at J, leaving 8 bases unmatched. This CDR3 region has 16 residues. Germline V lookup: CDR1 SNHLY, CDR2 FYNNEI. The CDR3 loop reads CASSEWSGTGSYEQYF. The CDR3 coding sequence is TGTGCCAGCAGTGAATGGAGCGGGACGGGTTCCTACGAGCAGTACTTC.

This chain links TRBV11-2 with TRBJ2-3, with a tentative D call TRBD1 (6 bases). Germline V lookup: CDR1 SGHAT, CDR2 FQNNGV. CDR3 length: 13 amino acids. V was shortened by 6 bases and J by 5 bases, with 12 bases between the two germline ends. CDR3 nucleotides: TGTGCCAGCAGATGGGGGCAAGGAGATACGCAGTATTTT. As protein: CASRWGQGDTQYF.

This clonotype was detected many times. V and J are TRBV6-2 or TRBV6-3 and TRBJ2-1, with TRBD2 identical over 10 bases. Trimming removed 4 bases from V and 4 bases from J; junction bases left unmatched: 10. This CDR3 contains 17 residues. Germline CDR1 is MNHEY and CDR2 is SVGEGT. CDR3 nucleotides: TGTGCCAGCAGTTCCCCTCCGGGACTAGCGTCATACAATGAGCAGTTCTTC. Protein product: CASSSPPGLASYNEQFF.